Sequencing of this T cell receptor beta chain was carried out in a study of T-cell reconstitution after alpha-beta-depleted transplantation in children. This clonotype was detected ten times or more. Preparation of the TCRbeta library was carried out with unique molecular identifiers. TCRdb redid the calling of the PCR reads with MiXCR, one entry per CDR3 protein. This sample yields about 72,000 distinct CDR3 sequences, of which 7.3% are seen a single time; 2% to 3% belongs to the top ten. The germline V and J ends were trimmed by 8 bases and 0 bases, with 13 bases remaining between them. Germline CDR1 is MNHEY and CDR2 is SVGAGI. The CDR3 runs 14 residues.

The rearrangement joins TRBV6-5 to TRBJ1-1, with D perhaps matching TRBD1 (6 bases). This clonotype was obtained from a human donor who donated a stem cell graft to a child with acute lymphoblastic leukemia. The sequences come from PBMCs from the stem cell graft donor, collected from the stem cell graft. CDR3 loop: CASPGRGLNTEAFF. CDR3 DNA: TGTGCCAGCCCCGGACGGGGGCTGAACACTGAAGCTTTCTTT.